The sequence of this T cell receptor (beta chain) was determined in a study of T cells in Graves' hyperthyroidism and ophthalmopathy. The study's findings and limits: Stable hyperthyroidism was told apart from ophthalmopathy by a model built on 13 V-J features.

CDR3 size: 15 residues. Germline V gene lookup returns CDR1 SGHTA and CDR2 FQGNSA. V lost 5 bases and J lost 2, with 15 bases in between. Regarding this clonotype: The antigen is undetermined.

RNA transcripts were the template for amplifying TCR beta CDR3 regions. First-round RT-PCR of the TCR CDR3 relied on the HTBI primer set. TCRdb used MiXCR to reprocess the multiplex PCR reads, holding one entry per CDR3 protein. Of hundreds of thousands of distinct CDR3 sequences listed, approximately 40% are singletons. This rearrangement joins TRBV7-2 to TRBJ1-1, with a possible D match to TRBD1 (6 bases). The sequencing sample was made of blood. The origin of this receptor is a man younger than 35 with Graves' hyperthyroidism. Here the CDR3 DNA reads TGTGCCAGCAGCCACGCTACAGGGATTAACACTGAAGCTTTCTTT. Its translation: CASSHATGINTEAFF.